These T cell receptor beta chains were read from a single sample in a study of T-cell memory formation after mild COVID-19. From the 5' RACE reads, TCRdb called clonotypes with MiXCR, one entry per CDR3 protein. This table has some 150,000 distinct CDR3 sequences, about 19% appearing once. Sample: PBMCs or a T cell subset sorted from them (not recorded which). These receptor sequences come from an adult woman who had mild COVID-19 (a few samples of this study predate the infection). Cell type and time point are not known. Each CDR3 is given with its conserved first and last residue. D genes are given only for firm matches. Clone size is shown for a subset of rows, as once, few, many or a class of expanded clone.

v_call,clone_size,j_call,d_call,cdr3_aa,cdr3_nt
TRBV20-1,once,TRBJ1-2,-,CSASRPYGYTF,TGCAGTGCTAGCAGGCCCTATGGCTACACCTTC
TRBV19,few,TRBJ1-2,TRBD1,CASSIPELRQGPTYGYTF,TGTGCCAGTAGTATCCCCGAACTTCGACAGGGTCCTACCTATGGCTACACCTTC
TRBV12-3/TRBV12-4,-,TRBJ1-2,-,CASTPGLGYGYTF,TGTGCCAGCACCCCCGGTCTGGGTTATGGCTACACCTTC
TRBV5-1,-,TRBJ1-6,-,CASSSGLGHSPLHF,TGCGCCAGCAGCTCGGGGTTAGGGCATTCACCCCTCCACTTT
TRBV5-1,few,TRBJ1-2,-,CASTPHRDTIYGYTF,TGCGCCAGCACCCCCCACCGGGACACCATCTATGGCTACACCTTC
TRBV5-1,-,TRBJ2-2,-,CASSYPPRSTSGELFF,TGCGCCAGCAGTTACCCTCCTAGAAGTACTAGCGGGGAGCTGTTTTTT
TRBV5-1,-,TRBJ2-1,-,CASSLARAGHEQFF,TGCGCCAGCAGCTTGGCCCGTGCAGGACATGAGCAGTTCTTC
TRBV7-6,many,TRBJ2-3,-,CASSLARQTDTQYF,TGTGCCAGCAGCTTAGCGCGACAGACAGATACGCAGTATTTT
TRBV5-1,-,TRBJ2-5,-,CASSLDQGTQYF,TGCGCCAGCAGCTTGGATCAGGGTACCCAGTACTTC
TRBV6-2/TRBV6-3,-,TRBJ2-1,TRBD2,CASDGLASGNNEQFF,TGTGCCAGCGACGGACTGGCGAGCGGGAACAATGAGCAGTTCTTC
TRBV2,-,TRBJ1-5,-,CASSTAGGIQPQHF,TGTGCCAGCAGTACGGCAGGTGGAATCCAGCCCCAGCATTTT
TRBV27,-,TRBJ2-3,TRBD2,CASSSPGLAFPDTQYF,TGTGCCAGCAGTTCTCCGGGACTAGCGTTTCCAGATACGCAGTATTTT
TRBV24-1,few,TRBJ2-5,-,CATSDVSSPQETQYF,TGTGCCACCAGTGATGTCTCTAGTCCTCAAGAGACCCAGTACTTC
TRBV7-9,-,TRBJ1-5,TRBD1,CASSYGTDNQPQHF,TGTGCCAGCAGCTACGGGACAGATAATCAGCCCCAGCATTTT
TRBV20-1,-,TRBJ2-7,-,CSARDLGSSYEQYF,TGCAGTGCTAGAGATCTCGGGAGCTCCTACGAGCAGTACTTC
TRBV19,many,TRBJ2-7,TRBD2,CASSIVREGEQYF,TGTGCCAGTAGTATCGTCAGGGAGGGCGAGCAGTACTTC
TRBV5-1,few,TRBJ2-1,-,CASSLDGPGLNEQFF,TGCGCCAGCAGCTTGGACGGCCCTGGACTGAATGAGCAGTTCTTC
TRBV7-2,-,TRBJ2-7,-,CASSLAYGSYEQYF,TGTGCCAGCAGCTTAGCGTACGGGAGCTACGAGCAGTACTTC
TRBV3-1,few,TRBJ2-1,TRBD2,CASSHRLAGGPREQFF,TGTGCCAGCAGCCACCGACTAGCGGGAGGGCCAAGGGAGCAGTTCTTC
TRBV7-9,few,TRBJ1-2,-,CASSLGSSTGYGYTF,TGTGCCAGCAGCTTAGGCTCCTCCACAGGCTATGGCTACACCTTC
TRBV20-1,-,TRBJ1-2,TRBD1,CSAPTGPYGYTF,TGCAGTGCACCGACAGGGCCCTATGGCTACACCTTC
TRBV6-2/TRBV6-3,-,TRBJ2-7,-,CASSLNPRGSSYEQYF,TGTGCCAGCAGTCTTAACCCGAGGGGGAGCTCCTACGAGCAGTACTTC
TRBV7-2,-,TRBJ1-1,-,CASSYGQNTEAFF,TGTGCCAGCAGCTACGGACAGAACACTGAAGCTTTCTTT
TRBV7-9,once,TRBJ2-2,TRBD2,CASRSSGRDTGELFF,TGTGCCAGCAGATCTAGCGGGAGGGACACCGGGGAGCTGTTTTTT